Each of the 13 T cell receptor beta chains below was sequenced from the same sample in a study of shared clonotypes between healthy human individuals. The data were produced by immunoSEQ multiplex PCR, yet TCRdb's version contains in-frame clones alone and is incomplete. The table shows about 2.2 million clones, with 85% to 95% occurring only once. Naive CD8 cells comprised CD45RO-negative, CCR7-positively selected cells, excluding terminally differentiated effector memory CD45RA+ cells. The sequencing sample was made of naive CD8+ T cells from PBMCs. These receptors were taken from a man aged 18 to 29 in good health. Some clones in this sample may be carry-over from other donors' samples.

The rearrangement joins TRBV27 to TRBJ2-7, with 11 positions matching TRBD2. J lost 4 bases, V lost 6 bases, and 11 bases had no gene match. The CDR3 length is 16 residues. Germline values: CDR1 MNHEY, CDR2 SMNVEV (reference sequence). The CDR3 nucleotides are TGTGCCAGCAGCTTAAAACCGGGACTAGCGGCTTACGAGCAGTACTTC. This codes for CASSLKPGLAAYEQYF.

The rearrangement uses TRBV27 and TRBJ2-7, with 9 bases fitting TRBD2. There are 14 residues in the CDR3. V lost 2 bases and J lost 4; bases outside the gene matches: 3. Germline loops: CDR1 MNHEY, CDR2 SMNVEV (reference sequence). For the CDR3, the DNA is TGTGCCAGCAGTTTAGTAGCGGGAGTTTACGAGCAGTACTTC. Amino acids: CASSLVAGVYEQYF.

V usage is TRBV6-5 and J usage is TRBJ2-7, with D uncertain. This CDR3 spans 12 amino acids. Germline CDR1 and CDR2: MNHEY and SVGAGI. V lost 9 bases, J lost 2 bases, and 11 bases lay in between. Here the CDR3 reads CASMGKAYEQYF. In DNA, the CDR3 is TGTGCCAGTATGGGTAAGGCCTACGAGCAGTACTTC.

V and J are TRBV15 and TRBJ2-5, with TRBD1 matching 10 bases. V lost 5 bases and J lost 0; bases outside the gene matches: 6. CDR3 length: 16 residues. Germline V lookup: CDR1 LNHNV, CDR2 YYDKDF (reference sequence). The CDR3 DNA reads as TGTGCCACCAGCTCACAGACAGGGGGCTACCAAGAGACCCAGTACTTC. Translated: CATSSQTGGYQETQYF.

The gene calls are TRBV14 and TRBJ2-5; D unclear. Germline CDR1 SGHDN, CDR2 FVKESK. V was cut by 1 base and J by 5 bases, with 8 bases left in between. CDR3 length: 13 residues. The CDR3 DNA reads as TGTGCCAGCAGCCAAGGCTTGACGGAGACCCAGTACTTC. Encoded protein: CASSQGLTETQYF.

Concerning this clone itself: Other DNA sequences within the sample encode an identical CDR3. J is TRBJ2-7 and V is TRBV27; D may correspond to TRBD1 or TRBD2 (5 bases each). V was clipped by 6 bases and J by 2 bases, with 11 bases between them. This CDR3 comprises 13 residues. Germline CDR1 is MNHEY and CDR2 is SMNVEV (reference sequence). The DNA of the CDR3 is TGTGCCAGCAGCGCCGGGACCACCTACGAGCAGTACTTC. As protein: CASSAGTTYEQYF.

The chain is built from TRBV6-5 and TRBJ2-7; D perhaps matches TRBD2 (5 bases). In germline, CDR1 is MNHEY, CDR2 SVGAGI. The V gene lost 6 bases and the J gene lost 2 bases, with 11 bases spanning the gap. CDR3 length: 13 residues. The CDR3 is CASRSTSPYEQYF. CDR3 nucleotide sequence: TGTGCCAGCAGATCTACTAGTCCCTACGAGCAGTACTTC.

The chain joins TRBV9 to TRBJ2-3, with 8 bases that match TRBD2. Germline trimming cut 0 bases from V and 3 bases from J; bases unmatched to any gene: 9. The CDR3 spans 17 residues. CDR1 and CDR2 (germline): SGDLS, YYNGEE. The CDR3 here is CASSVDGLAGSTDTQYF. The CDR3 coding sequence is TGTGCCAGCAGCGTAGATGGCCTAGCGGGTTCTACAGATACGCAGTATTTT.

This chain joins TRBV7-9 and TRBJ2-7; D might be TRBD1 (6 bases). V was pared by 0 bases and J by 2 bases, with 11 bases between. Germline values: CDR1 SEHNR, CDR2 FQNEAQ (reference sequence). The length of the CDR3 is 15 residues. The CDR3 bases are TGTGCCAGCAGCTTAGCGCGCGACAGGCCCTACGAGCAGTACTTC. Protein product: CASSLARDRPYEQYF.

This clone was counted a single time. The chain recombines TRBV10-3 with TRBJ2-3; 7 bases fit TRBD2. Per the germline V gene, CDR1 is ENHRY and CDR2 is SYGVKD. The length of the CDR3 is 16 residues. The V and J ends lost 3 bases and 5 bases, in that order; junction bases with no gene match: 11. CDR3 sequence (DNA): TGTGCCATCAGTGACGGGGACTACCCCGGTGTAGATACGCAGTATTTT. Amino acids: CAISDGDYPGVDTQYF.

The rearrangement uses TRBV4-1 and TRBJ2-5; the D gene is possibly TRBD1 (5 bases). Germline V gives CDR1 MGHRA, CDR2 YSYEKL. The V and J ends lost 0 bases and 2 bases respectively, with 16 bases between them. This CDR3 contains 17 residues. CDR3 bases: TGCGCCAGCAGCCAAGAATATCTCAGGGCAATGCAAGAGACCCAGTACTTC. Translated: CASSQEYLRAMQETQYF.

This sequence joins TRBV7-8 and TRBJ1-5; D possibly corresponds to TRBD1 (5 bases). The CDR3 runs 17 residues. V lost 5 bases, J lost 0 bases, and 17 bases lay in between. Germline CDR1 is SGHVS and CDR2 is FQNEAQ. The chain's CDR3 is CASSPERGGNSNQPQHF. In DNA form, the CDR3 reads TGTGCCAGCAGCCCCGAACGGGGGGGAAATAGCAATCAGCCCCAGCATTTT.

This clone has just one count. The chain couples TRBV4-3 to TRBJ2-7; D may be TRBD2 (5 bases). V lost 0 bases to trimming and J lost 9 bases, with 12 bases between them. CDR1 is LGHNA, CDR2 YSLEER, per germline. This CDR3 is 13 amino acids long. The CDR3 DNA follows: TGCGCCAGCAGCCAAGATGGCAAGGAGGTGCAGTACTTC. It translates to CASSQDGKEVQYF.